The 2 T cell receptor beta chains given below trace back to one sample, sequenced in a study of blood T cell repertoires in COVID-19. Method: immunoSEQ multiplex PCR; TCRdb's copy keeps in-frame clones and lacks some. The profile covers about 430,000 clones, with nearly 90% appearing a single time and approximately 1.3% taken by the ten largest. Sequenced: PBMCs or T cells enriched from blood (not recorded which). Every receptor here comes from a woman between 18 and 29 years old who had been exposed to COVID-19.

V usage is TRBV5-1 and J usage is TRBJ2-7; TRBD2 matches at 14 bases. After removal of 5 bases from V and 3 bases from J, the junction contained 7 bases not matched to a gene. Per the germline V gene, CDR1 is SGHRS and CDR2 is YFSETQ. This CDR3 region has 16 residues. In DNA, the CDR3 is TGCGCCAGCAGTAGGGGGACTAGCGGGAGAAACTACGAGCAGTACTTC. This sequence encodes CASSRGTSGRNYEQYF.

The V call is TRBV6-2 or TRBV6-3, the J call TRBJ2-2; TRBD2 is a possible D gene (5 bases). Trimming pared 5 bases from V and 5 bases from J, leaving 12 bases between. The CDR3 runs 14 residues. Germline CDR1 and CDR2: MNHEY and SVGEGT. CDR3 coding DNA: TGTGCCAGCAGTGGCCCAGCGGCGACCGGGGAGCTGTTTTTT. It codes for CASSGPAATGELFF.